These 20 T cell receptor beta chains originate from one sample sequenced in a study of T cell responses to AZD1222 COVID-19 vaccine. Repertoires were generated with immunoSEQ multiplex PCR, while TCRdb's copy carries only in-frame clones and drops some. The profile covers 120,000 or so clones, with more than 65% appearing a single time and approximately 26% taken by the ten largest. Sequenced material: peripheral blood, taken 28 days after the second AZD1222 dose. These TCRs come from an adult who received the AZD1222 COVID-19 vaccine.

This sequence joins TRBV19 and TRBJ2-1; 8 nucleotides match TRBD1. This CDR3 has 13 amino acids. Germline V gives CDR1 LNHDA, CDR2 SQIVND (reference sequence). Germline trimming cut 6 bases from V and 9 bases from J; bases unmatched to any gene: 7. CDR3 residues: CASSSQGAGEQFF. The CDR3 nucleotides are TGTGCCAGTAGCTCTCAGGGGGCGGGTGAGCAGTTCTTC.

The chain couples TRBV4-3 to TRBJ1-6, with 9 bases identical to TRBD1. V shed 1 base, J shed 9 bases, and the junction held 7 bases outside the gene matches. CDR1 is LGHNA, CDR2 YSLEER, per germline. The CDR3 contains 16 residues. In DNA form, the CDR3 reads TGCGCCAGCAGCCAAGTTCGGGGGACAGGGCCTTCACCCCTCCACTTT. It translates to CASSQVRGTGPSPLHF.

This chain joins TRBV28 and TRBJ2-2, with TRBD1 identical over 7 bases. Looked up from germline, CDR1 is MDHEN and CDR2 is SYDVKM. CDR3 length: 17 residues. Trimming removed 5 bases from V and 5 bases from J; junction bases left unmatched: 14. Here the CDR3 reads CASSPSLQGQETGELFF. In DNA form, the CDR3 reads TGTGCCAGCAGTCCCTCCCTACAGGGGCAGGAAACCGGGGAGCTGTTTTTT.

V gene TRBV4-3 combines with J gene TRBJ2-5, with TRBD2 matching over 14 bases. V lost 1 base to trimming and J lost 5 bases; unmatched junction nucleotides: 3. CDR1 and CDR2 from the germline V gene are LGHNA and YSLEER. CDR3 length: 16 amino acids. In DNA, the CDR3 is TGCGCCAGCAGCCAAGCTAGGACTAGCGGGGGGGAGACCCAGTACTTC. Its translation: CASSQARTSGGETQYF.

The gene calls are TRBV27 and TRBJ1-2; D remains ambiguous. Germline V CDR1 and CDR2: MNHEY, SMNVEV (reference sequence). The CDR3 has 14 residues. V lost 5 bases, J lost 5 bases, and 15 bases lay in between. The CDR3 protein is CASSPLDGGYGYTF. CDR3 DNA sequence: TGTGCCAGCAGTCCTCTCGACGGAGGGTATGGCTACACCTTC.

In DNA, the CDR3 is TGTGCCAGCAGTTTAGAGGGACAGGCGAACACTGAAGCTTTCTTT. Translated: CASSLEGQANTEAFF. The V and J genes are TRBV28 and TRBJ1-1; 8 bases map to TRBD1. This CDR3 is built from 15 residues. Germline assignment: CDR1 MDHEN and CDR2 SYDVKM. V dropped 2 bases and J dropped 1; count of bases not matched to a gene: 3.

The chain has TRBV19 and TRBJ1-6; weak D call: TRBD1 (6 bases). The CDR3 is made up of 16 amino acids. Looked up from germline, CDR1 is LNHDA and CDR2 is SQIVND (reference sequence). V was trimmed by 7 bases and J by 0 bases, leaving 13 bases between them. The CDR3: CASTQGRGSYNSPLHF. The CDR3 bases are TGTGCCAGTACCCAGGGGAGGGGCTCCTATAATTCACCCCTCCACTTT.

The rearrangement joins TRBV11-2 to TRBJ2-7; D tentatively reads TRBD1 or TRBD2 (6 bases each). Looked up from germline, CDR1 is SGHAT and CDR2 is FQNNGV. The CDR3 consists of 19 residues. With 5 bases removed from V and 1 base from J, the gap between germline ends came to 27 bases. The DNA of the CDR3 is TGTGCCAGCAGCCCCCTAACAACGGGGGCCCCCTATTCATCCTACGAGCAGTACTTC. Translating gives CASSPLTTGAPYSSYEQYF.

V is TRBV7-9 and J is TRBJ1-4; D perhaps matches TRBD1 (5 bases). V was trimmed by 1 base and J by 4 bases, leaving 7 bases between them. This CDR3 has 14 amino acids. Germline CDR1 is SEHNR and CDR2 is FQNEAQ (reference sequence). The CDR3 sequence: CASSLGQNNEKLFF. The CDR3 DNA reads TGTGCCAGCAGCTTAGGACAGAATAATGAAAAACTGTTTTTT.

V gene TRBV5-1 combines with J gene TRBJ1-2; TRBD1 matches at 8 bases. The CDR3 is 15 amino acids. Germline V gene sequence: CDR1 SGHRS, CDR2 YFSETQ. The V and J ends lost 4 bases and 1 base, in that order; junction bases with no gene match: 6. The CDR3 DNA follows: TGCGCCAGCAGCGCCCCGGACAGGGATAACTATGGCTACACCTTC. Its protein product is CASSAPDRDNYGYTF.

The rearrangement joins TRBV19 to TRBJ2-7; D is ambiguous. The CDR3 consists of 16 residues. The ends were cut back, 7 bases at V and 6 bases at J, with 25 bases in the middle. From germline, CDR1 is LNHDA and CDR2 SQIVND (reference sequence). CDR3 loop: CASTPSTAATIIEQYF. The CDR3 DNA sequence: TGTGCCAGTACCCCTAGTACGGCAGCTACCATCATCGAGCAGTACTTC.

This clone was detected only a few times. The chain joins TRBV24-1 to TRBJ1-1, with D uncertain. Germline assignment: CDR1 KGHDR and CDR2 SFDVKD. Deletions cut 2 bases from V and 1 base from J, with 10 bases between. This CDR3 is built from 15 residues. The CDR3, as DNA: TGTGCCACCAGTGATTCTGGGGAGGGGAACACTGAAGCTTTCTTT. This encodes CATSDSGEGNTEAFF.

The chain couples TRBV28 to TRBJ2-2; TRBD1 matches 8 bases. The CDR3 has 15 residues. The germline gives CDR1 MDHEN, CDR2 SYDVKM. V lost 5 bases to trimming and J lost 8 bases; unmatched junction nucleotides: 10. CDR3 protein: CASSSPAGGRGELFF. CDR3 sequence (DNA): TGTGCCAGCAGTAGCCCCGCAGGGGGCAGGGGGGAGCTGTTTTTT. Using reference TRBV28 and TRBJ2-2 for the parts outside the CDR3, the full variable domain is DVKVTQSSRYLVKRTGEKVFLECVQDMDHENMFWYRQDPGLGLRLIYFSYDVKMKEKGDIPEGYSVSREKKERFSLILESASTNQTSMYLCASSSPAGGRGELFFGEGSRLTVL.

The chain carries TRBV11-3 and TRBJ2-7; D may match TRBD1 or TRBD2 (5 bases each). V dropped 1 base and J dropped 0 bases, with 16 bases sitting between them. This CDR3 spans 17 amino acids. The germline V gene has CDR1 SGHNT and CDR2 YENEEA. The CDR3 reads CASSLGRRGDSSYEQYF. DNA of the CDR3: TGTGCCAGCAGCTTAGGTCGTAGGGGAGACAGCTCCTACGAGCAGTACTTC.

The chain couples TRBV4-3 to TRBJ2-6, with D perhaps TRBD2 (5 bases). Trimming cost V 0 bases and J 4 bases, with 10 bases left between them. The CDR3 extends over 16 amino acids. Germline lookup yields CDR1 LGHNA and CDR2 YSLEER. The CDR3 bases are TGCGCCAGCAGCCAAGAGGAGGCAGGAGGGGCCAACGTCCTGACTTTC. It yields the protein CASSQEEAGGANVLTF.

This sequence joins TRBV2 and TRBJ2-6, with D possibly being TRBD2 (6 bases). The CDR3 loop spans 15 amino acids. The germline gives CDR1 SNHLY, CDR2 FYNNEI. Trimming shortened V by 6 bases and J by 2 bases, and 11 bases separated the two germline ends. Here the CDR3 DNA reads TGTGCCAGCAGGTCCCGGGGGACTGGGGCCAACGTCCTGACTTTC. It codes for CASRSRGTGANVLTF.

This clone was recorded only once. CDR3: CASSPRLTRGYTEAFF. CDR3 nucleotide sequence: TGTGCCAGTAGTCCCCGACTAACACGAGGCTATACTGAAGCTTTCTTT. The chain carries TRBV19 and TRBJ1-1; D not certain. The CDR3 length is 16 residues. V lost 5 bases, J lost 5 bases, and 21 bases lay in between. The germline CDR1 and CDR2 sequences are LNHDA and SQIVND (reference sequence).

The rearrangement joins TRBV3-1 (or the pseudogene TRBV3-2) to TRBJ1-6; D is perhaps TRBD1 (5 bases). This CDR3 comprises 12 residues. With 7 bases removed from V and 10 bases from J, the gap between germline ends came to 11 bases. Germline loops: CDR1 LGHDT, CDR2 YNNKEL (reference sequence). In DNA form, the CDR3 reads TGTGCCAGCACGCAGCGGGGCTCACCCCTCCACTTT. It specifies CASTQRGSPLHF.

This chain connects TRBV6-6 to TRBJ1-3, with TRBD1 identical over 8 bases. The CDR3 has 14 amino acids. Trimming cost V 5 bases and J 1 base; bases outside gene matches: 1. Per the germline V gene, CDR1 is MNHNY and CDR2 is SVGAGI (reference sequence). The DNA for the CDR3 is TGTGCCAGCAGTAACAGGGGGTCTGGAAACACCATATATTTT. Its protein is CASSNRGSGNTIYF.

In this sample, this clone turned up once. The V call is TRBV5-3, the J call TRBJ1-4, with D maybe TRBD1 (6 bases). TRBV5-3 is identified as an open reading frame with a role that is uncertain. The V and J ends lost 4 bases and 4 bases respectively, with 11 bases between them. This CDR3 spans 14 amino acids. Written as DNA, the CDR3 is TGTGCCAGAAGCCTTGGACAGCGTAATGAAAAACTGTTTTTT. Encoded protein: CARSLGQRNEKLFF.